This paragraph covers one T cell receptor (beta chain) sequence. As handled by the study authors: By means of reference gene primer amplification, nucleated cell counts were estimated. Sequenced by immunoSEQ multiplex PCR; TCRdb stores in-frame clones only, minus some. The DNA gave D and trimming, while V, J and clone size come from that table. Of a few hundred thousand clones in the sample, about 90% are singletons; the top ten hold around 3%. Unmatched junction bases numbered 7, after V lost 4 bases and J lost 5 bases. Germline CDR1 reads SNHLY; CDR2 reads FYNNEI. The CDR3 spans 15 residues. All enrollees were roughly 18 to 95 years old and from around 25 US areas. The source of the sample is a study of blood T cell repertoires in COVID-19. Study summary: PBMCs, B-cell-depleted T cells, or T cells were the source of the cDNA or gDNA that made up the material.

The chain couples TRBV2 to TRBJ1-5, with 8 bases aligning to TRBD1. Sequenced input: PBMCs or T cells enriched from blood (not recorded which). The sequence was collected from a woman in her thirties who had recovered from COVID-19. The CDR3 here is CASSADRGQDQPQHF. In DNA, the CDR3 is TGTGCCAGCAGTGCCGACAGGGGTCAGGATCAGCCCCAGCATTTT.